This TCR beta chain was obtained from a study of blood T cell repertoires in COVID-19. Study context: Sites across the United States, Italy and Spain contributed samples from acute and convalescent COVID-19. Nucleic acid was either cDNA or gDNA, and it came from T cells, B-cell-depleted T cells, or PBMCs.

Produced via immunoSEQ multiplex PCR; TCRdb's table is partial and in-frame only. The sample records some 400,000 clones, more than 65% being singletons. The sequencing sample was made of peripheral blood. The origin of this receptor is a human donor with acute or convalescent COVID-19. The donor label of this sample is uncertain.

The CDR3 nucleotides read TGTGCCTGGAGTGCAAATGCCGGGGGAGGCTACACCTTC. Translated: CAWSANAGGGYTF. The V and J genes are TRBV30 and TRBJ1-2; TRBD1 is a possible D gene (5 bases). The V end was cut by 1 base, the J end by 8 bases, with 14 bases between. This CDR3 contains 13 residues. CDR1 is GTSNPN, CDR2 SVGIG, per germline (reference sequence).